The 26 T cell receptor beta chains reported below all come from one sample, sequenced in a study of STAT3 mutations in large granular lymphocyte leukemia. Whole-study results and caveats: In T-cell large granular lymphocyte leukemia, about half of patients showed multiple immunodominant subclonotypes.

No antigen is known for these receptors. Only in-frame clones appear in the TCRdb table, and some are missing; sequencing was by immunoSEQ multiplex PCR. This sample has more than 3,500 clones, with roughly 82% found just once. The sequencing sample was made of peripheral blood mononuclear cells. The receptors shown here come from a boy aged 5 to 17 with T-cell large granular lymphocyte leukemia. Some clones in this sample may be carry-over from other donors' samples.

The chain employs TRBV30 and TRBJ1-2; D is perhaps TRBD1 (5 bases). Germline CDR1 GTSNPN, CDR2 SVGIG (reference sequence). Trimming removed 0 bases from V and 6 bases from J, with 14 bases in between. The CDR3 runs 14 residues. As DNA, the CDR3 is TGTGCCTGGAGTGTACTGGTGAGGGGAGATGGCTACACCTTC. Translation: CAWSVLVRGDGYTF.

This chain links TRBV6-5 with TRBJ1-4; D gene unclear. Trimming pared 7 bases from V and 4 bases from J, leaving 7 bases between. CDR1 MNHEY and CDR2 SVGAGI come from the germline V gene. This CDR3 spans 12 amino acids. DNA of the CDR3: TGTGCCAGCAAGAGGCTTAATGAAAAACTGTTTTTT. As protein: CASKRLNEKLFF.

This chain joins TRBV30 and TRBJ2-2, with D perhaps TRBD1 or TRBD2 (6 bases each). Trimming took off 1 base at V and 0 bases at J, with 9 bases between the two ends. This CDR3 has 15 amino acids. Germline V CDR1 and CDR2: GTSNPN, SVGIG (reference sequence). Here the CDR3 reads CAWSAGASNTGELFF. In DNA, the CDR3 is TGTGCCTGGAGTGCGGGGGCCTCGAACACCGGGGAGCTGTTTTTT.

The chain uses TRBV11-2 and TRBJ1-6; D unclear. The CDR3 is 15 amino acids. Germline CDR1 SGHAT, CDR2 FQNNGV. V was clipped by 3 bases and J by 0 bases, with 6 bases between them. DNA of the CDR3: TGTGCCAGCAGCTTCGGGAGCTCCTATAATTCACCCCTCCACTTT. It codes for CASSFGSSYNSPLHF.

This clone occurred a few times. The V call is TRBV7-9, the J call TRBJ2-1; 9 bases line up with TRBD1. The CDR3 is 17 residues long. The germline V gene encodes CDR1 SEHNR and CDR2 FQNEAQ (reference sequence). V was pared by 0 bases and J by 2 bases, with 5 bases of the junction left unmatched. CDR3 nucleotides: TGTGCCAGCAGCTTAGCGAAGGGGGACAGGGCCTACAATGAGCAGTTCTTC. Its protein is CASSLAKGDRAYNEQFF.

This clone turned up a few times. This chain connects TRBV14 to TRBJ2-3, with D perhaps given as TRBD1 or TRBD2 (5 bases each). CDR3 size: 13 residues. The ends were cut back, 3 bases at V and 11 bases at J, with 15 bases in the middle. CDR1 SGHDN and CDR2 FVKESK come from the germline V gene. The CDR3 here is CASSQGDPKMQYF. The CDR3 bases are TGTGCCAGCAGCCAGGGGGACCCAAAGATGCAGTATTTT.

The CDR3 nucleotides read TGCAGTGCTAGAAGGAATTTAGAGCAGTTCTTC. It codes for CSARRNLEQFF. The chain couples TRBV20-1 to TRBJ2-1; D gene unclear. Germline V gives CDR1 DFQATT, CDR2 SNEGSKA (reference sequence). The ends were cut back, 2 bases at V and 10 bases at J, with 9 bases in the middle. The CDR3 runs 11 residues.

V usage is TRBV11-2 and J usage is TRBJ2-7; unclear D gene. The CDR3 runs 13 residues. Trimming removed 2 bases at V and 2 bases at J, with 7 bases between. Germline CDR1 is SGHAT and CDR2 is FQNNGV. This chain's CDR3 is CASSLLWTYEQYF. As DNA, the CDR3 is TGTGCCAGCAGCTTACTCTGGACCTACGAGCAGTACTTC.

This clone is a singleton in its sample. The rearrangement links TRBV5-1 to TRBJ2-5, with D perhaps being TRBD1 or TRBD2 (6 bases each). The CDR3 contains 15 residues. CDR1 and CDR2 (germline): SGHRS, YFSETQ. Trimming took off 1 base at V and 2 bases at J, with 12 bases between the two ends. CDR3 sequence (DNA): TGCGCCAGCAGCTTGCCGGGAGACAGGCAAGAGACCCAGTACTTC. Its protein is CASSLPGDRQETQYF.

The chain recombines TRBV7-8 with TRBJ2-7; D is ambiguous. This CDR3 is built from 12 residues. CDR1 SGHVS and CDR2 FQNEAQ come from the germline V gene. Trimming cost V 2 bases and J 3 bases, with 5 bases left between them. The CDR3 DNA reads TGTGCCAGCAGCTTATGGGTCTACGAGCAGTACTTC. This encodes CASSLWVYEQYF.

Details on this clone: A junction end diverges from the germline sequence, so it may reflect a read error. This sequence joins TRBV18 and TRBJ2-3; a possible D gene is TRBD1 (6 bases). This CDR3 is 14 amino acids long. CDR1 is KGHSH and CDR2 is LQKENI in the germline V gene. The chain's CDR3 is CASLPRQGQDTQYF. In DNA, the CDR3 is TGTGCCAGCTTACCACGGCAGGGGCAAGATACGCAGTATTTT.

This chain connects TRBV4-1 to TRBJ2-5; no clear D gene. Trimming stripped 1 base from V and 5 bases from J, with 8 bases between. The CDR3 runs 13 residues. Germline V CDR1 and CDR2: MGHRA, YSYEKL. This CDR3 reads CASSQGFVETQYF. The CDR3 nucleotides are TGCGCCAGCAGCCAAGGGTTCGTCGAGACCCAGTACTTC.

This rearrangement joins TRBV5-1 to TRBJ1-2; a weak D match, TRBD1 (6 bases). Germline CDR1 SGHRS, CDR2 YFSETQ. The length of the CDR3 is 14 residues. V lost 3 bases to trimming and J lost 3 bases, with 12 bases between them. In nucleotides, the CDR3 is TGCGCCAGCAGCTGGGCCGGGGGCGACTATGGCTACACCTTC. It yields the protein CASSWAGGDYGYTF.

The CDR3 nucleotides are TGTGCCAGTTTTCCCCCGGGACTCCGAGAGGCAGATACGCAGTATTTT. It specifies CASFPPGLREADTQYF. The gene calls are TRBV25-1 and TRBJ2-3; D possibly corresponds to TRBD2 (6 bases). The CDR3 contains 16 residues. The germline V gene has CDR1 MGHDK and CDR2 SYGVNS. Between the trimmed V and J ends, which lost 9 bases and 4 bases, there was a span of 23 bases.

The chain uses TRBV7-9 and TRBJ2-7; TRBD1 aligns across 8 bases. The V and J ends lost 5 bases and 2 bases, in that order; junction bases with no gene match: 14. Germline V CDR1 and CDR2: SEHNR, FQNEAQ (reference sequence). The CDR3 is made up of 17 amino acids. The CDR3 DNA is TGTGCCAGCAGCCAAAGCCAGGGGGCCGAATCCACCTACGAGCAGTACTTC. This codes for CASSQSQGAESTYEQYF.

The chain couples TRBV13 to TRBJ2-1; 8 bases are shared with TRBD2. Germline values: CDR1 PRHDT, CDR2 FYEKMQ (reference sequence). The CDR3 totals 15 residues. V shed 5 bases, J shed 3 bases, and the junction held 6 bases outside the gene matches. The CDR3 is CASSRSGGLYNEQFF. CDR3 bases: TGTGCCAGCAGCCGGAGCGGGGGCCTCTACAATGAGCAGTTCTTC.

V gene TRBV5-1 combines with J gene TRBJ2-7; D is perhaps TRBD1 or TRBD2 (5 bases each). This CDR3 has 16 amino acids. Trimming cost V 0 bases and J 3 bases, with 16 bases left between them. Germline V gives CDR1 SGHRS, CDR2 YFSETQ. Here the CDR3 reads CASSLAPAEQGYEQYF. In DNA form, the CDR3 reads TGCGCCAGCAGCTTGGCGCCAGCGGAGCAGGGCTACGAGCAGTACTTC.

A single count supports this clone. The V gene is TRBV6-6, the J gene TRBJ2-7; 7 bases align to TRBD2. The trim removed 0 bases at V and 5 bases at J, leaving 4 bases unmatched. Germline V gene lookup returns CDR1 MNHNY and CDR2 SVGAGI (reference sequence). This CDR3 comprises 14 residues. In DNA, the CDR3 is TGTGCCAGCAGTTACTCGAGTGCGGGGGACGAGCAGTACTTC. Translating gives CASSYSSAGDEQYF.

The chain couples TRBV5-1 to TRBJ1-2; D gene unclear. The CDR3 is 11 amino acids. The ends were cut back, 0 bases at V and 7 bases at J, with 4 bases in the middle. Germline V gene lookup returns CDR1 SGHRS and CDR2 YFSETQ. As DNA, the CDR3 is TGCGCCAGCAGCTTGGGGGTTGGCTACACCTTC. This translates into CASSLGVGYTF.

This chain joins TRBV30 and TRBJ2-3; 7 bases are a match to TRBD1. Looked up from germline, CDR1 is GTSNPN and CDR2 is SVGIG (reference sequence). This CDR3 has 15 amino acids. V trimming: 7 bases; J trimming: 2 bases; junction bases outside the gene matches: 12. The CDR3 DNA reads TGTGCCTATCGCCACGGGGACAGAGACACAGATACGCAGTATTTT. This gives the protein CAYRHGDRDTDTQYF.

The rearrangement joins TRBV5-1 to TRBJ2-7; no clear D. V was trimmed by 0 bases and J by 7 bases, leaving 14 bases between them. Germline-derived CDR1 and CDR2 are SGHRS and YFSETQ. This CDR3 spans 14 amino acids. As DNA, the CDR3 is TGCGCCAGCAGCTTGGACGCCCCTACTTGGGAGCAGTACTTC. It translates to CASSLDAPTWEQYF.

The chain carries TRBV27 and TRBJ1-5, with D maybe TRBD1 (5 bases). V was clipped by 4 bases and J by 5 bases, with 12 bases between them. This CDR3 has 14 amino acids. Germline values: CDR1 MNHEY, CDR2 SMNVEV (reference sequence). CDR3 loop: CASSWLSGDQPQHF. The CDR3 DNA sequence: TGTGCCAGCAGTTGGTTGTCGGGGGATCAGCCCCAGCATTTT.

This chain links TRBV5-1 with TRBJ2-7, with TRBD2 identical over 7 bases. The CDR3 extends over 17 amino acids. V dropped 2 bases and J dropped 0; count of bases not matched to a gene: 11. Per germline, CDR1 SGHRS and CDR2 YFSETQ. CDR3 in amino acids: CASSFGWASGDSYEQYF. For the CDR3, the DNA is TGCGCCAGCAGCTTTGGCTGGGCTAGCGGAGACTCCTACGAGCAGTACTTC.

This clone has a single count. The chain joins TRBV5-1 to TRBJ2-1; D may match TRBD1 or TRBD2 (5 bases each). V was cut by 0 bases and J by 0 bases, with 7 bases left in between. From germline, CDR1 is SGHRS and CDR2 YFSETQ. The CDR3 runs to 15 residues. CDR3 residues: CASSLVRGSYNEQFF. In DNA form, the CDR3 reads TGCGCCAGCAGCTTGGTGAGGGGCTCCTACAATGAGCAGTTCTTC.

The chain combines TRBV30 with TRBJ1-2; TRBD1 matches at 7 bases. This CDR3 has 20 amino acids. V was pared by 0 bases and J by 3 bases, with 22 bases of the junction left unmatched. Germline loops: CDR1 GTSNPN, CDR2 SVGIG (reference sequence). CDR3: CAWSVLLRGRNRGWDYGYTF. The DNA for the CDR3 is TGTGCCTGGAGTGTACTCCTCAGGGGAAGAAACAGGGGATGGGACTATGGCTACACCTTC.

The CDR3 DNA reads as TGTGCCAGCAGCTTGCCCACCCGACAGACAGGGTTGGCCTATGGCTACACCTTC. It translates to CASSLPTRQTGLAYGYTF. The gene calls are TRBV7-8 and TRBJ1-2; 7 bases fit TRBD1. The CDR3 is made up of 18 amino acids. V was clipped by 3 bases and J by 4 bases; unmatched bases: 17. The germline V gene encodes CDR1 SGHVS and CDR2 FQNEAQ.